This TCR beta chain was identified during a study of shared clonotypes between healthy human individuals. Using immunoSEQ multiplex PCR, the repertoire was profiled, and TCRdb retains in-frame clones only, with some absent. The sample has about 1 million clones, approximately 68% seen once. The CDR3 sequence is 14 residues long. From germline, CDR1 is MGHRA and CDR2 YSYEKL. Trimming removed 4 bases from V and 6 bases from J, with 16 bases in between. The chain uses TRBV4-1 and TRBJ2-7, with D maybe TRBD2 (5 bases). The sequence derives from a young man in good health. Sequencing used memory CD4+ T cells sorted from blood. Indicated subset: CD45RA-negative fraction. CDR3 loop: CASSPTGVTGEQYF. CDR3 in DNA: TGCGCCAGCAGCCCCACCGGGGTCACGGGCGAGCAGTACTTC.